The rows below give T cell receptor beta chains drawn from one sample of a study of post-analysis software for immune sequencing data. A single record per CDR3 protein comes from TCRdb applying MiXCR to the PCR reads. Of 800,000 to 950,000 distinct CDR3 sequences listed, approximately 53% are singletons. Material for sequencing was blood. Receptors were obtained from a girl aged 10-17 years with multiple sclerosis. Each CDR3 is given with its conserved first and last residue. Each record gives: V gene, clone size, J gene, D gene, CDR3 DNA, CDR3 protein. D genes are given only for firm matches. Rows may omit the clone size; those that give it use once, few, many or a size class.

v_gene: TRBV7-2
abundance: -
j_gene: TRBJ2-5
d_gene: -
CDR3nt: TGTGCCAGCAGCTCAAGCGGAACCCAAGAGACCCAGTACTTC
CDR3aa: CASSSSGTQETQYF

v_gene: TRBV6-1
abundance: -
j_gene: TRBJ2-1
d_gene: TRBD1
CDR3nt: TGTGCCAGCAGTTTCGGGACAGGTTACTTCAATGAGCAGTTCTTC
CDR3aa: CASSFGTGYFNEQFF

v_gene: TRBV6-5
abundance: few
j_gene: TRBJ1-1
d_gene: TRBD1
CDR3nt: TGTGCCAGCAGTCGAGAACCAGGGGGAGAGACTGAAGCTTTCTTT
CDR3aa: CASSREPGGETEAFF

v_gene: TRBV5-5
abundance: -
j_gene: TRBJ2-4
d_gene: -
CDR3nt: TGTGCCAGCAGCTCTCGACAGGTCGTAGCCAAAAACATTCAGTACTTC
CDR3aa: CASSSRQVVAKNIQYF

v_gene: TRBV12-3/TRBV12-4
abundance: -
j_gene: TRBJ2-3
d_gene: -
CDR3nt: TGTGCCAGCAGTGGGGTGAGAACAGATACGCAGTATTTT
CDR3aa: CASSGVRTDTQYF

v_gene: TRBV7-9
abundance: few
j_gene: TRBJ2-1
d_gene: TRBD2
CDR3nt: TGTGCCAGCAGCACAATACTAGCGGGGATAAGTCGCAATGAGCAGTTCTTC
CDR3aa: CASSTILAGISRNEQFF

v_gene: TRBV7-2
abundance: -
j_gene: TRBJ2-1
d_gene: TRBD1
CDR3nt: TGTGCCAGCAGCTCCCGACAGGGATTGGATGAGCAGTTCTTC
CDR3aa: CASSSRQGLDEQFF

v_gene: TRBV30
abundance: -
j_gene: TRBJ2-5
d_gene: TRBD1
CDR3nt: TGTGCCTGGAAGGCAAGGACAGGGGTAGGCGGGACCCAGTACTTC
CDR3aa: CAWKARTGVGGTQYF

v_gene: TRBV5-5
abundance: -
j_gene: TRBJ2-7
d_gene: -
CDR3nt: TGTGCCAGCAGCGACGGACAGATCCTCACCTACGAGCAGTACTTC
CDR3aa: CASSDGQILTYEQYF

v_gene: TRBV5-6
abundance: -
j_gene: TRBJ2-3
d_gene: -
CDR3nt: TGTGCCAGCAGCGGACTAATCACAGATACGCAGTATTTT
CDR3aa: CASSGLITDTQYF

v_gene: TRBV10-3
abundance: -
j_gene: TRBJ2-5
d_gene: TRBD2
CDR3nt: TGTGCCATTCAGGGGGCCCCTGGGACTAGCGGGGTCGTGGAGCAGTACTTC
CDR3aa: CAIQGAPGTSGVVEQYF